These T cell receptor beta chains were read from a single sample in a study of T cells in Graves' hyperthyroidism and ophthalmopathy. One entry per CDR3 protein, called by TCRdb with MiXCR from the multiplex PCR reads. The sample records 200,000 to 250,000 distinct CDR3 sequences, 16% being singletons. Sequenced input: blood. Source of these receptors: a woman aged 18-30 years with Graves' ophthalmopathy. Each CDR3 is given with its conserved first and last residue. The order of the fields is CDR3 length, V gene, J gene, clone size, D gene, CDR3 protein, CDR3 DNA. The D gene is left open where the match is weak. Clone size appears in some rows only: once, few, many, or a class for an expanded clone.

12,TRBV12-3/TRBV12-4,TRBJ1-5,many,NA,CASSTTPGAQHF,TGTGCCAGCAGTACAACCCCGGGTGCCCAGCATTTT
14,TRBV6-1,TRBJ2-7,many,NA,CASSWTPRAPEQYF,TGTGCCAGCAGTTGGACCCCCCGAGCGCCCGAGCAGTACTTC
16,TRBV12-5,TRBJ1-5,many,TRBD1,CASGYRDRGRDQPQHF,TGTGCTAGTGGTTACCGGGACAGGGGAAGAGATCAGCCCCAGCATTTT
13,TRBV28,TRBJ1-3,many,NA,CASSRPSGNTIYF,TGTGCCAGCAGCCGCCCCTCTGGAAACACCATATATTTT
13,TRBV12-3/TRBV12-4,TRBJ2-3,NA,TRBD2,CASRLAGTDTQYF,TGTGCCAGCAGACTAGCGGGGACAGATACGCAGTATTTT
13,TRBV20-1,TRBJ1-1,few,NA,CSASTMRHTEAFF,TGCAGTGCTAGCACCATGAGGCACACTGAAGCTTTCTTT
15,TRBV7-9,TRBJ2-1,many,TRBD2,CASSFPGGPQDEQFF,TGTGCCAGCAGCTTCCCGGGAGGGCCGCAGGATGAGCAGTTCTTC
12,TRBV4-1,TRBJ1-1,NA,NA,CASSKGPNEAFF,TGCGCCAGCAGTAAGGGGCCCAATGAAGCTTTCTTT
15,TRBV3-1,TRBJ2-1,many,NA,CASSQRGAYYNEQFF,TGTGCCAGCAGCCAACGGGGGGCCTACTACAATGAGCAGTTCTTC
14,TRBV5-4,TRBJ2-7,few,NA,CASSFSLGSGEQYF,TGTGCCAGCAGCTTCTCTCTGGGATCCGGCGAGCAGTACTTC
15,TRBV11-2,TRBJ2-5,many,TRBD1,CASSLVQGAGETQYF,TGTGCCAGCAGCTTAGTACAGGGGGCGGGGGAGACCCAGTACTTC
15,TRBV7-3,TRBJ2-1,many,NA,CASSIGQSVVDEQFF,TGTGCCAGCAGCATAGGACAGAGTGTCGTGGATGAGCAGTTCTTC
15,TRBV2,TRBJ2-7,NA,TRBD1,CASSRVQGAPYEQYF,TGTGCCAGCAGTAGAGTCCAGGGGGCGCCTTACGAGCAGTACTTC
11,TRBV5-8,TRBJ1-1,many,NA,CASSLAPVAFF,TGTGCCAGCAGCTTGGCCCCAGTGGCTTTCTTT
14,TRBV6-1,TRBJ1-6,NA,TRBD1,CASSRDRAMVPLHF,TGTGCCAGCAGTCGGGACAGGGCGATGGTACCCCTCCACTTT
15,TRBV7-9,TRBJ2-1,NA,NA,CASSLVATPYNEQFF,TGTGCCAGCAGCTTAGTAGCTACACCCTACAATGAGCAGTTCTTC
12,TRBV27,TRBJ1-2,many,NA,CASSSDSYGYTF,TGTGCCAGCAGTTCCGACAGCTATGGCTACACCTTC
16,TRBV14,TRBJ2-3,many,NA,CASSFRSARETDTQYF,TGTGCCAGCAGCTTCCGTTCGGCCAGGGAAACAGATACGCAGTATTTT
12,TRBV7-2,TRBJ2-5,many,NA,CASSLQRETQYF,TGTGCCAGCAGCTTACAACGAGAGACCCAGTACTTC